The 7 T cell receptor beta chains below were found in one sample sequenced in a study of technical replicates of blood from a handful of donors. The table came from immunoSEQ multiplex PCR; TCRdb's copy has only in-frame clones and leaves some out. In the table there are about 61,000 clones, roughly 97% of which are singletons. The sequenced sample consisted of T cells isolated from PBMCs. These receptors all come from a human donor in good health.

This clone was picked up one time. This chain joins TRBV19 and TRBJ2-3; TRBD2 aligns across 11 bases. The CDR3 extends over 15 amino acids. The ends lost 9 bases at V and 6 bases at J; junction bases unmatched: 11. The V gene's germline CDR1 is LNHDA and CDR2 SQIVND (reference sequence). CDR3: CASTQTSGKVDTQYF. As DNA, the CDR3 is TGTGCCAGCACCCAGACTAGCGGGAAGGTGGATACGCAGTATTTT.

This chain connects TRBV7-2 to TRBJ2-1; a weak D match, TRBD2 (6 bases). The length of the CDR3 is 16 residues. Germline V gene lookup returns CDR1 SGHTA and CDR2 FQGNSA. Trimming took 1 base from V and 5 from J, leaving 15 bases between them. CDR3 in DNA: TGTGCCAGCAGCTTAGGCGCCGGGGGAGCGCACAATGAGCAGTTCTTC. Translation gives CASSLGAGGAHNEQFF. The variable domain in full, completed from reference TRBV7-2 and TRBJ2-1, reads GAGVSQSPSNKVTEKGKDVELRCDPISGHTALYWYRQSLGQGLEFLIYFQGNSAPDKSGLPSDRFSAERTGGSVSTLTIQRTQQEDSAVYLCASSLGAGGAHNEQFFGPGTRLTVL.

The CDR3 DNA follows: TGTGCCAGCAGCTCTACCTTGCAGCAGTACTTC. This codes for CASSSTLQQYF. The V gene is TRBV28, the J gene TRBJ2-7; D uncertain. The V and J ends lost 6 bases and 8 bases respectively, with 11 bases between them. Germline V lookup: CDR1 MDHEN, CDR2 SYDVKM. The CDR3 has 11 amino acids.

J is TRBJ2-3 and V is TRBV29-1; D possibly corresponds to TRBD2 (5 bases). Germline lookup yields CDR1 SQVTM and CDR2 ANQGSEA. CDR3 length equals 11 residues. Trimming took 6 bases from V and 3 from J, leaving 7 bases between them. CDR3 sequence (DNA): TGCAGCGTCGGGGAGACAGATACGCAGTATTTT. It encodes CSVGETDTQYF.

The chain recombines TRBV6-5 with TRBJ2-5; TRBD1 matches at 7 bases. This CDR3 comprises 14 residues. The V gene's germline CDR1 is MNHEY and CDR2 SVGAGI. V lost 4 bases to trimming and J lost 4 bases; unmatched junction nucleotides: 6. CDR3 loop: CASSFLTGTETQYF. The CDR3 DNA follows: TGTGCCAGCAGTTTCCTGACAGGGACAGAGACCCAGTACTTC.

The chain uses TRBV19 and TRBJ1-6; 7 bases align to TRBD1. Unmatched junction bases numbered 7, after V lost 7 bases and J lost 7 bases. The CDR3 runs 14 residues. The germline gives CDR1 LNHDA, CDR2 SQIVND (reference sequence). CDR3 bases: TGTGCCAGTATTACCGGGACAGTAAATTCACCCCTCCACTTT. Translation: CASITGTVNSPLHF.

J is TRBJ1-1 and V is TRBV4-1; D possibly corresponds to TRBD1 (6 bases). The CDR3 length is 15 residues. Trimming stripped 2 bases from V and 0 bases from J, with 10 bases between. The germline V gene encodes CDR1 MGHRA and CDR2 YSYEKL. CDR3 sequence: CASSQQGPLNTEAFF. The CDR3 DNA reads as TGCGCCAGCAGCCAACAGGGGCCGTTGAACACTGAAGCTTTCTTT.